The TCR beta chain described here comes from a study of tumor-infiltrating lymphocytes in oesophageal squamous cell carcinoma. One entry per CDR3 protein results from TCRdb running MiXCR on the PCR reads. Of about 12,000 distinct CDR3 sequences listed, 56% are singletons. This clonotype was seen many times. V lost 0 bases, J lost 3 bases, and 18 bases lay in between. CDR1 and CDR2 (germline): SGHNT, YYREEE (reference sequence). This CDR3 comprises 17 residues. What was sequenced was esophageal tumor tissue. The clonotype originates from a female donor with esophageal squamous cell carcinoma. J is TRBJ1-1 and V is TRBV5-4; D is unclear. The CDR3 nucleotides are TGTGCCAGCAGCTTGGCTTCGGCCGGCGACAAATACACTGAAGCTTTCTTT. It codes for CASSLASAGDKYTEAFF. Complete variable domain (other parts from reference TRBV5-4 and TRBJ1-1): ETGVTQSPTHLIKTRGQQVTLRCSSQSGHNTVSWYQQALGQGPQFIFQYYREEENGRGNFPPRFSGLQFPNYSSELNVNALELDDSALYLCASSLASAGDKYTEAFFGQGTRLTVV.